The present T cell receptor (beta chain) was sequenced within a study of blood T cell repertoires in COVID-19. TCRdb's copy holds only in-frame clones and misses some; the assay was immunoSEQ multiplex PCR. The sample shows under 200,000 clones, more than 75% of them seen only once. Cohorts were assigned according to the clinical history that participants reported. Germline CDR1 is KGHSH and CDR2 is LQKENI. This CDR3 has 15 residues. With 0 bases removed from V and 0 bases from J, the gap between germline ends came to 6 bases. The clonotype was recovered from a woman in her forties or fifties who had recovered from COVID-19. Material for sequencing was PBMCs or T cells enriched from blood (not recorded which). The chain has TRBV18 and TRBJ1-3, with no clear D. This CDR3 is CASSPPGNSGNTIYF. Written as DNA, the CDR3 is TGTGCCAGCTCACCACCGGGCAACTCTGGAAACACCATATATTTT.